This T cell receptor (beta chain) is from a study of blood T cells in healthy people across ages. Combining a sample-barcoded 5' primer with a J-beta primer mix, a second PCR ran for roughly 6 to 12 cycles. The template-switch adaptor, which had 12 random nucleotides, put a tag on each cDNA molecule. A single record per CDR3 protein comes from TCRdb applying MiXCR to the 5' RACE reads. The data hold hundreds of thousands of distinct CDR3 sequences, with approximately 24% observed a single time. These same records also appear under a second study, on T cells of mothers and their children. That report adds: All RNA that had been extracted was used for cDNA synthesis at approximately 1.5 ug per 15 ul. In unrelated and related pairs, TCR recombination output is shaped in a similar way by thymic selection.

The TCR sequence derives from a boy aged 5-17 years in good health. Sequencing was done on a sample of blood.

CDR3 sequence (DNA): TGTGCCAGCAGCCCCTTCCCGGGAGCTGGAAACATTCAGTACTTC. Its translation: CASSPFPGAGNIQYF. The rearrangement joins TRBV7-6 to TRBJ2-4; perhaps TRBD2 as D (6 bases). Germline V lookup: CDR1 SGHVS, CDR2 FNYEAQ. V dropped 5 bases and J dropped 6 bases, with 17 bases sitting between them. This CDR3 is built from 15 residues.